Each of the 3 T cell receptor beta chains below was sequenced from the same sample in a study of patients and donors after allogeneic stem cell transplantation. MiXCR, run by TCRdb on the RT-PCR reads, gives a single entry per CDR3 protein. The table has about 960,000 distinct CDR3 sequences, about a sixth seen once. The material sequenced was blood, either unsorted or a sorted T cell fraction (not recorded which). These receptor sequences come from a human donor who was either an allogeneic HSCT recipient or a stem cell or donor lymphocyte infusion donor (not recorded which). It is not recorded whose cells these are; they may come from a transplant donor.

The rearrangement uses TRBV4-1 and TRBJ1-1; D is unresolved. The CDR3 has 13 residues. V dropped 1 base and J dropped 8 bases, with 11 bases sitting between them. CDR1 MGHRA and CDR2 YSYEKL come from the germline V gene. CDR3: CASSQAQIPEAFF. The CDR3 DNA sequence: TGCGCCAGCAGCCAAGCCCAGATACCCGAAGCTTTCTTT.

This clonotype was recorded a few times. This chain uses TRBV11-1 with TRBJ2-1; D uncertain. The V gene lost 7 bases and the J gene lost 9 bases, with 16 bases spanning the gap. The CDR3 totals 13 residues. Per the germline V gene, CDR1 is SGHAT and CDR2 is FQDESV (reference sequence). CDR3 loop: CASNYGYVGEQFF. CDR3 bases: TGTGCCAGCAACTACGGGTATGTTGGTGAGCAGTTCTTC.

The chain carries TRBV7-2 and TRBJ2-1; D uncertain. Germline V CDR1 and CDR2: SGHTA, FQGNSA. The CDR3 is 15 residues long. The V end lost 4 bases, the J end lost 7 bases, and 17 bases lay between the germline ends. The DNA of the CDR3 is TGTGCCAGCAGCTCCCGGGCCCGACCTGGGAATGAGCAGTTCTTC. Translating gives CASSSRARPGNEQFF.